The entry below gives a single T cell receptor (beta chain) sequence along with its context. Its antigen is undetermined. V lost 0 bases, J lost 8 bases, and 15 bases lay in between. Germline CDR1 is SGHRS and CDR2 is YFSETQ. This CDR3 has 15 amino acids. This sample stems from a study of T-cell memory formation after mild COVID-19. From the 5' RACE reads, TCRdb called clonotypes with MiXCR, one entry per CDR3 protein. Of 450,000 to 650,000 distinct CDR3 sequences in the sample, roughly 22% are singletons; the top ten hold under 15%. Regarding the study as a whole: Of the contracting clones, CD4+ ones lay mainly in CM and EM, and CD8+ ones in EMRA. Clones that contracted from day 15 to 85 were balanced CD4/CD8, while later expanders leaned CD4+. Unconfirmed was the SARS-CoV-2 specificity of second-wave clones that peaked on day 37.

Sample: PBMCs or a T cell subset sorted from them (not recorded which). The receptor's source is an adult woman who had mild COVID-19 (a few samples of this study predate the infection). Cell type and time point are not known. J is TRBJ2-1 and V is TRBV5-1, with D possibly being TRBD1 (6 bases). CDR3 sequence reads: CASSLDRASWDEQFF. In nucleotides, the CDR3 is TGCGCCAGCAGCTTGGACAGGGCCTCCTGGGATGAGCAGTTCTTC.